In its sample, the clone carrying this TCR beta chain was seen many times. Next came a second PCR, run for roughly 6 to 11 cycles, which used a sample-barcoded 5' primer along with a J-beta primer mix. MiXCR was run by TCRdb on the 5' RACE reads, yielding one entry per CDR3 protein. The sample records around 1,800,000 distinct CDR3 sequences, about 39% being singletons. The CDR3 has 13 residues. The V end was cut by 5 bases, the J end by 2 bases, with 10 bases between. Germline V CDR1 and CDR2: MNHEY, SVGAGI. The data were obtained in a study of blood T cells in healthy people across ages. Material for sequencing was blood. V is TRBV6-5 and J is TRBJ2-7; D possibly matches TRBD1 or TRBD2 (5 bases each). The sequence derives from a human donor in good health. The CDR3 sequence: CASSRGPTYEQYF. For the CDR3, the DNA is TGTGCCAGCAGTAGGGGACCCACCTACGAGCAGTACTTC.